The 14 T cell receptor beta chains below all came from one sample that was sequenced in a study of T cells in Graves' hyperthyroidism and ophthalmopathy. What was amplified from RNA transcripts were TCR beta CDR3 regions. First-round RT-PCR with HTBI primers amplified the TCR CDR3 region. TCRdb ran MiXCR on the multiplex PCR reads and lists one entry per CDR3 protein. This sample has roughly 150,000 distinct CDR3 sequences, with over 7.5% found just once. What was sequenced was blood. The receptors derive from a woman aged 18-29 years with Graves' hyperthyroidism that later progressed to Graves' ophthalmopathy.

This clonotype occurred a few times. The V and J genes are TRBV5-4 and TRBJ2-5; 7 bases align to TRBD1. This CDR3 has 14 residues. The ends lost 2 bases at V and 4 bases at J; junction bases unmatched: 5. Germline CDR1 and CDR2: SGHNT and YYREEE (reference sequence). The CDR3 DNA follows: TGTGCCAGCAGCTTATCAGGGGGTAGAGAGACCCAGTACTTC. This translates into CASSLSGGRETQYF. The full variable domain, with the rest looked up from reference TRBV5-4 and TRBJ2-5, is ETGVTQSPTHLIKTRGQQVTLRCSSQSGHNTVSWYQQALGQGPQFIFQYYREEENGRGNFPPRFSGLQFPNYSSELNVNALELDDSALYLCASSLSGGRETQYFGPGTRLLVL.

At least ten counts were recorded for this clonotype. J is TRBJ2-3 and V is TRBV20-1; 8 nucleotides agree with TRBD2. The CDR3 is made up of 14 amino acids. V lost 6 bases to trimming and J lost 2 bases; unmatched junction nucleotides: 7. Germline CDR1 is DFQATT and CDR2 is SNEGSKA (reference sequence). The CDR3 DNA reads TGCAGTGCACACATAGCGGGATTCACAGATACGCAGTATTTT. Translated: CSAHIAGFTDTQYF.

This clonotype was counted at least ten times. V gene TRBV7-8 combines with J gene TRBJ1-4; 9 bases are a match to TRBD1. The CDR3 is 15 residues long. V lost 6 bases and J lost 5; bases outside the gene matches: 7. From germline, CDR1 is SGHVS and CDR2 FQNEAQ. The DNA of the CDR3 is TGTGCCAGCAGGCCCCTGGGACAGGGAAATGAAAAACTGTTTTTT. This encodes CASRPLGQGNEKLFF.

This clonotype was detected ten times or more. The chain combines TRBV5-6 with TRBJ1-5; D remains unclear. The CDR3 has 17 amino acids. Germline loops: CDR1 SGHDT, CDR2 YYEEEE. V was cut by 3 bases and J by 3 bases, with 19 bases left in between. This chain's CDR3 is CASSSYGNSLPNQPQHF. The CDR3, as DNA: TGTGCCAGCAGCTCCTATGGGAACAGCCTTCCCAATCAGCCCCAGCATTTT.

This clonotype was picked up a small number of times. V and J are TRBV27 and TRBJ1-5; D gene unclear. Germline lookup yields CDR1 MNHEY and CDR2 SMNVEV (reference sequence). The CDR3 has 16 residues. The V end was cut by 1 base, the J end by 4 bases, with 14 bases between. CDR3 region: CASSLLAERRNQPQHF. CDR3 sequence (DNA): TGTGCCAGCAGTTTATTGGCGGAAAGAAGGAATCAGCCCCAGCATTTT.

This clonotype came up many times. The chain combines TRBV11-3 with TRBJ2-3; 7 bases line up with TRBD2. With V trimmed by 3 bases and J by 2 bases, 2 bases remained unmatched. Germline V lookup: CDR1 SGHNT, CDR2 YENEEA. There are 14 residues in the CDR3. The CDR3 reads CASSFGGSTDTQYF. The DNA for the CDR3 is TGTGCCAGCAGCTTCGGGGGGTCCACAGATACGCAGTATTTT.

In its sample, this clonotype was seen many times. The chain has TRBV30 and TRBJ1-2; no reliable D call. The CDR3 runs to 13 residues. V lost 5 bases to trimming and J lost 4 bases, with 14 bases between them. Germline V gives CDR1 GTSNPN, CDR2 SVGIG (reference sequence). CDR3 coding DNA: TGTGCCTGGTCACCGGTACATTCCTATGGCTACACCTTC. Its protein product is CAWSPVHSYGYTF.

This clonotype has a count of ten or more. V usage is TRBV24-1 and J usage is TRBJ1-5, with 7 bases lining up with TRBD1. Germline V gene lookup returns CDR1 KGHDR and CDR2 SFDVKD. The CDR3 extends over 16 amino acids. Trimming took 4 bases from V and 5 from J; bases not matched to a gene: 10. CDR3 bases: TGTGCCACCAGTGACTCCGGGACAGAGACCGATCAGCCCCAGCATTTT. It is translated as CATSDSGTETDQPQHF.

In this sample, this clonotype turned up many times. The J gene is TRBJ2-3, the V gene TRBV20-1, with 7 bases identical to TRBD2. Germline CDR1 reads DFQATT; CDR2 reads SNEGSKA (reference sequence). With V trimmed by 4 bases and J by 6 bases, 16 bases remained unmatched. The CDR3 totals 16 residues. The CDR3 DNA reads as TGCAGTGCTACCCCGGGAGCGGGGTTTGGGTGGGATACGCAGTATTTT. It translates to CSATPGAGFGWDTQYF.

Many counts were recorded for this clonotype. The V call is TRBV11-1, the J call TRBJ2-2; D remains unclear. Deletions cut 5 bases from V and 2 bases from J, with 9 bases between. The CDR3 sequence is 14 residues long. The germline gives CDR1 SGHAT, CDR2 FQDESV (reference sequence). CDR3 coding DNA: TGTGCCAGCAGCCTAGAGTACAACACCGGGGAGCTGTTTTTT. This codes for CASSLEYNTGELFF.

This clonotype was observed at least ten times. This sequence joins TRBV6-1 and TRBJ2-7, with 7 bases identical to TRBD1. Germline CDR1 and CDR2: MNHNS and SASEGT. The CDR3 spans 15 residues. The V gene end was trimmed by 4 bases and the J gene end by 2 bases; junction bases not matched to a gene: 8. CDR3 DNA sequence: TGTGCCAGCAGTGTCCGGGACAGCGAAGCCTACGAGCAGTACTTC. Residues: CASSVRDSEAYEQYF.

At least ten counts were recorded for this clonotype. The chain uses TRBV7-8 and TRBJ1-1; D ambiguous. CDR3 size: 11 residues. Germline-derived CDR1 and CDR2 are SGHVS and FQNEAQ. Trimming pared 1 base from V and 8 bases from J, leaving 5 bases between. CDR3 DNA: TGTGCCAGCAGCTTAGGTTGGGAAGCTTTCTTT. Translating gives CASSLGWEAFF.

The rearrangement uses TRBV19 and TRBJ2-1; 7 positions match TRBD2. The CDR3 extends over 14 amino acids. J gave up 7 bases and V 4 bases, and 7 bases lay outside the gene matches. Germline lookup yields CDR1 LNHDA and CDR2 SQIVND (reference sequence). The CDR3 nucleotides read TGTGCCAGTAGTACCGGGGGGTCGTGGAATGAGCAGTTCTTC. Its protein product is CASSTGGSWNEQFF.

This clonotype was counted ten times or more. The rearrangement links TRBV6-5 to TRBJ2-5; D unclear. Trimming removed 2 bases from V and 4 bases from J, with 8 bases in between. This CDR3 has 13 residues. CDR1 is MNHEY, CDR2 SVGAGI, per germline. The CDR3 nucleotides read TGTGCCAGCAGTTACGGGCAGACAGAGACCCAGTACTTC. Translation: CASSYGQTETQYF.